Below are 23 T cell receptor beta chains sequenced from a single sample in a study of CD8+ T cells in alopecia areata. Treatment reported: oral pan-JAK inhibitor, 5-10 mg twice daily. cDNA serving as the sequencing template came from extracted, reverse transcribed RNA. Data came from immunoSEQ multiplex PCR; TCRdb stores just in-frame clones and leaves some out. In the table there are 150,000 or so clones, roughly 60% of which are singletons. Sequencing used CD4+ T cells sorted from blood, obtained between weeks 55 and 65, from a patient treated with tofacitinib. All receptors derive from a human donor with alopecia areata.

This rearrangement joins TRBV7-9 to TRBJ1-6; 7 nucleotides agree with TRBD1. The CDR3 is 13 amino acids. Germline V gene sequence: CDR1 SEHNR, CDR2 FQNEAQ (reference sequence). V lost 2 bases, J lost 11 bases, and 3 bases stayed unmatched. The CDR3: CASSLRDSTPLHF. The CDR3 DNA follows: TGTGCCAGCAGCTTAAGGGACAGCACACCCCTCCACTTT.

This clone was seen only once. The gene calls are TRBV11-1 and TRBJ2-2; 8 bases are shared with TRBD2. This CDR3 is 14 amino acids long. Germline assignment: CDR1 SGHAT and CDR2 FQDESV (reference sequence). V shed 10 bases and J 5 bases; nucleotides not matched to a gene: 9. The CDR3 sequence is CATGRGGSTGELFF. CDR3 in DNA: TGTGCCACCGGACGGGGGGGCTCGACCGGGGAGCTGTTTTTT.

This clone turned up a few times. The J gene is TRBJ1-2, the V gene TRBV28, with 12 bases fitting TRBD1. Trimming removed 10 bases from V and 3 bases from J; junction bases left unmatched: 12. Per the germline V gene, CDR1 is MDHEN and CDR2 is SYDVKM. The length of the CDR3 is 16 residues. CDR3 residues: CAITMTGTGGYYGYTF. In DNA form, the CDR3 reads TGTGCCATTACCATGACCGGGACAGGGGGCTACTATGGCTACACCTTC.

This clone was counted between two and nine times. Other nucleotide sequences in the sample specify the same CDR3. The rearrangement joins TRBV4-1 to TRBJ1-2, with TRBD1 identical over 9 bases. The germline V gene has CDR1 MGHRA and CDR2 YSYEKL. J gave up 8 bases and V 2 bases, and 6 bases lay outside the gene matches. This CDR3 comprises 14 residues. The CDR3 DNA reads TGCGCCAGCAGCCAACCTGGACAGGGGAAGGGCTACACCTTC. The encoded protein is CASSQPGQGKGYTF.

The chain couples TRBV5-1 to TRBJ1-2, with 8 bases matching TRBD1. This CDR3 comprises 13 residues. From germline, CDR1 is SGHRS and CDR2 YFSETQ. Losses at the gene ends were 4 bases for V and 8 bases for J; bases not matched to a gene: 7. The CDR3: CASSPDRVPGYTF. The CDR3 DNA follows: TGCGCCAGCAGCCCGGACAGGGTCCCAGGCTACACCTTC.

The V gene is TRBV27, the J gene TRBJ2-2, with a weak D call TRBD1 (5 bases). Germline V CDR1 and CDR2: MNHEY, SMNVEV (reference sequence). V lost 3 bases and J lost 7, with 18 bases in between. This CDR3 region has 16 residues. The CDR3 loop reads CASSFKGAGSSGELFF. CDR3 DNA sequence: TGTGCCAGCAGTTTTAAAGGGGCAGGGTCGAGCGGGGAGCTGTTTTTT.

The chain has TRBV2 and TRBJ1-5; no clear D. The germline V and J ends were trimmed by 5 bases and 1 base, with 6 bases remaining between them. Germline CDR1 SNHLY, CDR2 FYNNEI. The CDR3 runs to 13 residues. This CDR3 reads CASSQDSNQPQHF. The CDR3 DNA reads as TGTGCCAGCAGTCAGGACAGCAATCAGCCCCAGCATTTT. Full variable domain (rest looked up from reference TRBV2 and TRBJ1-5): EPEVTQTPSHQVTQMGQEVILRCVPISNHLYFYWYRQILGQKVEFLVSFYNNEISEKSEIFDDQFSVERPDGSNFTLKIRSTKLEDSAMYFCASSQDSNQPQHFGDGTRLSIL.

V and J are TRBV30 and TRBJ1-1; D possibly corresponds to TRBD1 (5 bases). Germline CDR1 and CDR2: GTSNPN and SVGIG (reference sequence). Trimming took 2 bases from V and 3 from J, leaving 13 bases between them. This CDR3 contains 14 residues. CDR3 coding DNA: TGTGCCTGGAGTCCAGGGCTTCATCACACTGAAGCTTTCTTT. This gives the protein CAWSPGLHHTEAFF.

This clone showed up just once. This rearrangement joins TRBV4-1 to TRBJ1-5; 12 bases match TRBD1. V lost 1 base to trimming and J lost 7 bases; unmatched junction nucleotides: 8. Germline values: CDR1 MGHRA, CDR2 YSYEKL. The CDR3 runs 17 residues. CDR3 amino acids: CASSQGGTGGRGQPQHF. As DNA, the CDR3 is TGCGCCAGCAGCCAAGGTGGGACAGGGGGCCGAGGACAGCCCCAGCATTTT.

CDR3 residues: CASSLATASYEQYF. The CDR3 DNA sequence: TGCGCCAGCAGCTTGGCGACAGCCTCCTACGAGCAGTACTTC. The rearrangement links TRBV5-1 to TRBJ2-7, with D tentatively TRBD1 (5 bases). This CDR3 is built from 14 residues. Trimming took 0 bases from V and 0 from J, leaving 7 bases between them. Germline V lookup: CDR1 SGHRS, CDR2 YFSETQ.

J is TRBJ2-7 and V is TRBV5-6; 9 bases are shared with TRBD1. The germline V gene has CDR1 SGHDT and CDR2 YYEEEE. V was pared by 3 bases and J by 7 bases, with 11 bases of the junction left unmatched. The CDR3 covers 15 residues. Written as DNA, the CDR3 is TGTGCCAGCAGCTGGACCGGGACAGGGTCGGAGGAGCAGTACTTC. Amino acid sequence: CASSWTGTGSEEQYF. Full variable domain (rest looked up from reference TRBV5-6 and TRBJ2-7): DAGVTQSPTHLIKTRGQQVTLRCSPKSGHDTVSWYQQALGQGPQFIFQYYEEEERQRGNFPDRFSGHQFPNYSSELNVNALLLGDSALYLCASSWTGTGSEEQYFGPGTRLTVT.

This clone was observed a handful of times. The chain links TRBV5-1 to TRBJ2-4; 9 bases map to TRBD2. The J segment lost 0 bases and the V segment lost 4 bases, leaving 11 bases of the junction unmatched. The CDR3 has 18 residues. From germline, CDR1 is SGHRS and CDR2 YFSETQ. The CDR3 bases are TGCGCCAGCAGCCTCGGGGTAGCGGGGGATAGAGCCAAAAACATTCAGTACTTC. It codes for CASSLGVAGDRAKNIQYF.

This clone was detected only a few times. The CDR3 loop is CAISGNTGGPGELFF. CDR3 coding DNA: TGTGCCATCAGTGGAAATACGGGGGGGCCCGGGGAGCTGTTTTTT. The chain uses TRBV10-3 and TRBJ2-2; 8 bases map to TRBD2. Germline V lookup: CDR1 ENHRY, CDR2 SYGVKD. The CDR3 spans 15 residues. V trimming: 4 bases; J trimming: 6 bases; junction bases outside the gene matches: 7.

The table lists this clone with many counts. This chain uses TRBV11-2 with TRBJ2-3; D tentatively reads TRBD1 or TRBD2 (5 bases each). The germline V gene encodes CDR1 SGHAT and CDR2 FQNNGV. Trimming cost V 0 bases and J 5 bases, with 18 bases left between them. This CDR3 spans 17 amino acids. The CDR3 is CASSLDSRDRLEDTQYF. As DNA, the CDR3 is TGTGCCAGCAGCTTAGATAGCAGGGACCGGCTAGAAGATACGCAGTATTTT.

The chain joins TRBV4-1 to TRBJ2-2; D call uncertain. The CDR3 is made up of 14 amino acids. Germline assignment: CDR1 MGHRA and CDR2 YSYEKL. V gave up 2 bases and J gave up 6 bases, with 10 bases separating them. The CDR3 nucleotides read TGCGCCAGCAGCCAACGGCGGCCACCCGGGGAGCTGTTTTTT. Residues: CASSQRRPPGELFF.

This clone has only one observation. The V call is TRBV7-3, the J call TRBJ1-1; 7 bases are shared with TRBD1. Germline assignment: CDR1 SGHTA and CDR2 FQGTGA. The CDR3 totals 14 residues. The J segment lost 6 bases and the V segment lost 1 base, leaving 5 bases of the junction unmatched. This CDR3 reads CASSLRQGSAEAFF. CDR3 sequence (DNA): TGTGCCAGCAGCTTAAGACAGGGAAGTGCTGAAGCTTTCTTT.

The CDR3 loop reads CASSHGQGSYEQYF. The DNA for the CDR3 is TGTGCCAGCAGTCACGGACAGGGCTCCTACGAGCAGTACTTC. The rearrangement uses TRBV6-5 and TRBJ2-7, with 8 nucleotides matching TRBD1. Germline V gene lookup returns CDR1 MNHEY and CDR2 SVGAGI. The CDR3 spans 14 residues. J was trimmed by 0 bases and V by 5 bases; bases with no gene match: 3.

This sequence joins TRBV5-6 and TRBJ2-3; perhaps TRBD1 as D (6 bases). The V end lost 4 bases, the J end lost 2 bases, and 14 bases lay between the germline ends. This CDR3 is built from 15 residues. Germline lookup yields CDR1 SGHDT and CDR2 YYEEEE. CDR3 DNA sequence: TGTGCCAGCAGCGTGTTGGACAGTAACACAGATACGCAGTATTTT. Amino acids: CASSVLDSNTDTQYF.

This rearrangement joins TRBV30 to TRBJ1-1, with D possibly matching TRBD1 (5 bases). The V and J ends lost 1 base and 1 base respectively, with 7 bases between them. CDR3 size: 13 residues. Germline V gives CDR1 GTSNPN, CDR2 SVGIG (reference sequence). CDR3 sequence: CAWSAQENTEAFF. In DNA, the CDR3 is TGTGCCTGGAGTGCACAGGAGAACACTGAAGCTTTCTTT.

The chain joins TRBV30 to TRBJ2-3; D gene ambiguous. V lost 0 bases, J lost 0 bases, and 13 bases lay in between. The CDR3 contains 16 residues. The germline V gene has CDR1 GTSNPN and CDR2 SVGIG (reference sequence). The CDR3 here is CAWSVGPTQSTDTQYF. The CDR3, as DNA: TGTGCCTGGAGTGTCGGGCCTACCCAAAGCACAGATACGCAGTATTTT.

The genes are TRBV5-1 and TRBJ2-7; tentative D call: TRBD1 (6 bases). The CDR3 spans 17 residues. V gave up 4 bases and J gave up 2 bases, with 22 bases separating them. Per germline, CDR1 SGHRS and CDR2 YFSETQ. This CDR3 reads CASSNSKTTDRTYEQYF. In DNA form, the CDR3 reads TGCGCCAGCAGCAACAGTAAGACCACGGACAGAACCTACGAGCAGTACTTC.

Of note for this clone: Other DNA sequences within the sample encode an identical CDR3. V usage is TRBV30 and J usage is TRBJ2-3; 8 positions match TRBD2. J gave up 0 bases and V 3 bases, and 11 bases lay outside the gene matches. The CDR3 is 17 residues long. In germline, CDR1 is GTSNPN, CDR2 SVGIG (reference sequence). The CDR3 DNA follows: TGTGCCTGGAGGGTATTGAGGGGCGGGGGGAGCACAGATACGCAGTATTTT. It translates to CAWRVLRGGGSTDTQYF.

This clone appeared once. The chain links TRBV6-5 to TRBJ1-5; 10 bases fit TRBD1. The CDR3 runs to 13 residues. Germline CDR1 MNHEY, CDR2 SVGAGI. V trimming: 11 bases; J trimming: 2 bases; junction bases outside the gene matches: 3. The CDR3 DNA is TGTGCCTCCGGGACAGGGGGCAATCAGCCCCAGCATTTT. Its translation: CASGTGGNQPQHF.